Sequencing of this T cell receptor beta chain was carried out in a study of CD8+CD57+ T cells in acquired aplastic anemia. Regarding the study as a whole: Overlapping CD8+ CDR3 repertoires of patients and controls contained some 27 shared sequences.

Whoever was chosen for sequencing had shown CD8+CD57+ cell expansion by flow cytometry. Each patient gave a blood sample that was collected before any therapy had been received. To note about this clonotype: Its antigen is unknown.

Both TCR beta VDJ combination and CDR3 sequence profiling were carried out. Genomic DNA was the template for this profiling. One entry per CDR3 protein results from TCRdb running MiXCR on the reads. The sample lists approximately 170,000 distinct CDR3 sequences, roughly 50% occurring once. The CDR3 has 16 residues. CDR1 and CDR2 (germline): SGHRS, YFSETQ. Trimming at V came to 0 bases and at J to 3 bases, leaving 5 bases not matched to a gene. The sequencing input was sorted CD4+, CD8+, or CD8+CD57+ T cells (not recorded which) from PBMCs. The rearrangement uses TRBV5-1 and TRBJ2-3, with 9 bases that match TRBD2. This clonotype was obtained from a human donor with aplastic anemia. CDR3 protein: CASSLGGGALTDTQYF. In DNA form, the CDR3 reads TGCGCCAGCAGCTTGGGCGGGGGGGCCCTGACAGATACGCAGTATTTT. Complete variable domain (other parts from reference TRBV5-1 and TRBJ2-3): KAGVTQTPRYLIKTRGQQVTLSCSPISGHRSVSWYQQTPGQGLQFLFEYFSETQRNKGNFPGRFSGRQFSNSRSEMNVSTLELGDSALYLCASSLGGGALTDTQYFGPGTRLTVL.